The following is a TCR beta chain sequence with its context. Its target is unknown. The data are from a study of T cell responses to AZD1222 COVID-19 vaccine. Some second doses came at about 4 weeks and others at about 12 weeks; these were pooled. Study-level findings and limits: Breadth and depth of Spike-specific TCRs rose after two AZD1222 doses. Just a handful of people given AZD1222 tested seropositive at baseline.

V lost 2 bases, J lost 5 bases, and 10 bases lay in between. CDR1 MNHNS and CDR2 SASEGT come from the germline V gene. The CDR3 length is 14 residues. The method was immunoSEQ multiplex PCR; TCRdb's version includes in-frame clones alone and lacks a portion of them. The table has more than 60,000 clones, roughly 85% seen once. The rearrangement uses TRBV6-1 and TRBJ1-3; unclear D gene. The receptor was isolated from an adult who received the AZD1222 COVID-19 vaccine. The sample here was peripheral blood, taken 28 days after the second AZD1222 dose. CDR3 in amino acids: CASSEYGSRNTIYF. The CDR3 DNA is TGTGCCAGCAGTGAATATGGCAGCCGAAACACCATATATTTT.